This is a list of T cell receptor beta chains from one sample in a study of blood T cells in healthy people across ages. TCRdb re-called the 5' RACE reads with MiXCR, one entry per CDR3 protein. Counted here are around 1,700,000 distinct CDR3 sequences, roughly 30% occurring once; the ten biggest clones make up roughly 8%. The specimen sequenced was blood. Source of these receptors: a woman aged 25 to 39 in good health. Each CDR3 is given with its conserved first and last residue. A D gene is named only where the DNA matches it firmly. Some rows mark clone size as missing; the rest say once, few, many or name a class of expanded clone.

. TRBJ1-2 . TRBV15 TGTGCCACCAGCAGAGCGCAGGGACTGTGGGGTGGCTACACCTTC CATSRAQGLWGGYTF
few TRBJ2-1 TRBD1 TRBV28 TGTGCCAGCAGTCCCACCGGGACAGGGGGTTCCAATGAGCAGTTCTTC CASSPTGTGGSNEQFF
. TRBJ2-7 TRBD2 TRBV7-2 TGTGCCAGCAGCGCTAGCGGGAGCTCCTGCGAGCAGTACTTC CASSASGSSCEQYF
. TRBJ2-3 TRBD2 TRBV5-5 TGTGCCAGCAGCGAGACTAGCGGGGTGAATACGCAGTATTTT CASSETSGVNTQYF
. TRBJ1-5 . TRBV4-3 TGCGCCAGCAGCCTGTCAAGGTTTAGCAATCAGCCCCAGCATTTT CASSLSRFSNQPQHF
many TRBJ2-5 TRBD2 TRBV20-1 TGCAGTGCTAGAGATAGGGCTAGCGGGATAGGAGAGACCCAGTACTTC CSARDRASGIGETQYF
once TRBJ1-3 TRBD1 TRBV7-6 TGTGCCAGCAGCTTACAGGGGGCGTTAGGTGGAAACACCATATATTTT CASSLQGALGGNTIYF
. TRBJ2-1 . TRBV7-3 TGTGCCAGCAGCTCCGGTGGGGCGGGTTACAATGTGCAGTTCTTC CASSSGGAGYNVQFF
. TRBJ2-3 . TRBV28 TGTGCCAGCAGTTTAAATACCTTGCTTGGCGATACGCAGTATTTT CASSLNTLLGDTQYF
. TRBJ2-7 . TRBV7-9 TGTGCCAGCAGCTTAGAAGGCAGTCAAGGGTACGAGCAGTACTTC CASSLEGSQGYEQYF
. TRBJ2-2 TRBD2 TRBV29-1 TGCAGCGTTGACGGGGGGTCGAACACCGGGGAGCTGTTTTTT CSVDGGSNTGELFF
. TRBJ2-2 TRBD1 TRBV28 TGTGCCAGCAGTTTACGACAGGGGAACACCGGGGAGCTGTTTTTT CASSLRQGNTGELFF
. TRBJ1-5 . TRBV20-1 TGCAGTGCAAAGGATAGCAATCAGCCCCAGCATTTT CSAKDSNQPQHF
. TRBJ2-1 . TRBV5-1 TGCGCCAGCAGTACGAGGGTTTGGGATGAGCAGTTCTTC CASSTRVWDEQFF
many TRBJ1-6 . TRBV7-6 TGTGCCAGCAGTAAGGGTCCCGGGACTCGGAATTCACCCCTCCACTTT CASSKGPGTRNSPLHF
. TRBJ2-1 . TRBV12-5 TGTGCTAGTGGTTTGACCTTCTACAATGAGCAGTTCTTC CASGLTFYNEQFF
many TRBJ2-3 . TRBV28 TGTGCCAGCAGTTTACATGGAAATGAGGCGCAGTATTTT CASSLHGNEAQYF
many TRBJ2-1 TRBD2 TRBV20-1 TGCAGTGCTAGAGATGCCAGCGGGAGCGGGAATGAGCAGTTCTTC CSARDASGSGNEQFF
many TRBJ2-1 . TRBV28 TGTGCCAGCAGCCTACTTTGGGAGCAGTTCTTC CASSLLWEQFF
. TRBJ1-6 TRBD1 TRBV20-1 TGCAGTGCTAGAGGGAGGGCAGGGGGCGATTCACCCCTCCACTTT CSARGRAGGDSPLHF
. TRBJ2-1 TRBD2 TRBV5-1 TGCGCCAGCAAAACGGAAGCGGGAGAGTACAATGAGCAGTTCTTC CASKTEAGEYNEQFF
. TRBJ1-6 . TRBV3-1 TGTGCCAGCAGCCAAGATCGAATCGTACCCCTCCACTTT CASSQDRIVPLHF
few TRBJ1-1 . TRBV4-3 TGCGCCAGCAGCCAAGGGTCAGGGAAAATTAAGAACACTGAAGCTTTCTTT CASSQGSGKIKNTEAFF
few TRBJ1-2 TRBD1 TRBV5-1 TGCGCCAGCACCCGGACAGGGGGCGCAGACTACACCTTC CASTRTGGADYTF
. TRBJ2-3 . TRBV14 TGTGCCAGCAGTTCGGCGCGACAATACACAGATACGCAGTATTTT CASSSARQYTDTQYF
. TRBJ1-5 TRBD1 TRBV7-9 TGTGCCAGCAGCACGACAGGGGGCACGCGGCAGCCCCAGCATTTT CASSTTGGTRQPQHF
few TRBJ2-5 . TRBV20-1 TGCAGTGCTAGAGTCACAGGGTCGGAGACCCAGTACTTC CSARVTGSETQYF
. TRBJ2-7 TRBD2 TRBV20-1 TGCAGTGCTAGGAGGCCTAGCGGTATCTTCTACGAGCAGTACTTC CSARRPSGIFYEQYF
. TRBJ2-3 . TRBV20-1 TGCAGTGCTAGAGATAGGGGGGGGGGCACAGATACGCAGTATTTT CSARDRGGGTDTQYF
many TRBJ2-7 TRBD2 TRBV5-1 TGCGCCAGCAGCTTGTTCGCCGGGAGCGGGGATACCTACGAGCAGTACTTC CASSLFAGSGDTYEQYF
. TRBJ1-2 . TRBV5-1 TGCGCCAGCAGCTTGACACCCGGGACGTTCTATGGCTACACCTTC CASSLTPGTFYGYTF
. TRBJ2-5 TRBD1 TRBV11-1 TGTGCCAGCAGCTTGGGCCAGGGGGCGCGGAATGAGCAGTACTTC CASSLGQGARNEQYF
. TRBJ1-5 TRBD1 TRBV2 TGTGCCAGCAAGGCGACAGGGAATCAGCCCCAGCATTTT CASKATGNQPQHF
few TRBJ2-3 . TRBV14 TGTGCCAGCAGCCAAGCTGGGACGGCAGATACGCAGTATTTT CASSQAGTADTQYF
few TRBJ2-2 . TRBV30 TGTGCCTGGAGTGTTGGAGTCGACACCGGGGAGCTGTTTTTT CAWSVGVDTGELFF
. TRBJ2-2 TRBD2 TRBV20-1 TGCAGTGCTAGAGATCGCCTAGCGGGAGGTACCGGGGAGCTGTTTTTT CSARDRLAGGTGELFF
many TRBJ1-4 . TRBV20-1 TGCAGTGCTCGGGACGGAACTAATGAAAAACTGTTTTTT CSARDGTNEKLFF
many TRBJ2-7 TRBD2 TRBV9 TGTGCCAGCAGCGGCCGGACTAGCGGGAGTACTTACGAGCAGTACTTC CASSGRTSGSTYEQYF
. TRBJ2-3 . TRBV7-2 TGTGCCAGCAGCTTATTGATGGGGTTAGATACGCAGTATTTT CASSLLMGLDTQYF
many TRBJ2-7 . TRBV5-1 TGCGCCAGCAGCTTAAGCGTTGGGACGGAGCCCTACGAGCAGTACTTC CASSLSVGTEPYEQYF
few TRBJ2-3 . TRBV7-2 TGTGCCAGCAGCTTAGGGGCTAGCGGAGGGGGAGCAGATACGCAGTATTTT CASSLGASGGGADTQYF
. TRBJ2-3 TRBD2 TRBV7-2 TGTGCCAGTAGTCACCGTAGCGGGGGTTTGATCACAGATACGCAGTATTTT CASSHRSGGLITDTQYF
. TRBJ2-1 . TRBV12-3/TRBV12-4 TGTGCCAGCAGTTTGATCAGGCGCAATGAGCAGTTCTTC CASSLIRRNEQFF
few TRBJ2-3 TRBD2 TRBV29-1 TGCAGCGTTGAAGGACTAGCGGGAGTGGCAGATACGCAGTATTTT CSVEGLAGVADTQYF
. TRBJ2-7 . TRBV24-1 TGTGCCACCAGTGACCCTAGTCGCTCCCACAATGAGCAGTACTTC CATSDPSRSHNEQYF
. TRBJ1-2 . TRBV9 TGTGCCAGCAGCGTCGGTGGGAGGAACTGTGGCTACACCTTC CASSVGGRNCGYTF
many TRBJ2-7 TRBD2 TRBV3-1 TGTGCCAGCAGAGAAAACCTACGGACTAGCGGCGAGCAGTACTTC CASRENLRTSGEQYF
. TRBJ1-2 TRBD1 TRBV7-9 TGTGCCAGCAGCCAACAGGGGGGAAACCATGGCTACACCTTC CASSQQGGNHGYTF
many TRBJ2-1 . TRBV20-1 TGCAGTGCTACCAGGGGTGTCGCCTACAATGAGCAGTTCTTC CSATRGVAYNEQFF
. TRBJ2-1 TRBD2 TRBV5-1 TGCGCCAGCAGCCAGACTAGCAGCGGGGTTGAGCAGTTCTTC CASSQTSSGVEQFF
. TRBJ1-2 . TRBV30 TGTGCCTGGAGTGTACGAACCTCGGGGAGAGGCTACACCTTC CAWSVRTSGRGYTF
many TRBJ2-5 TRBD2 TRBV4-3 TGCGCCAGCAGCCAAGAAGGGAGGGCGGAGACCCAGTACTTC CASSQEGRAETQYF
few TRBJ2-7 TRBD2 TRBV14 TGTGCCAGCAGCCGATGGACTAGGTCCTACAATGAGCAGTACTTC CASSRWTRSYNEQYF
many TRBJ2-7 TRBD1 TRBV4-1 TGTGCCAGCAGCCAAGGACAGGGCGACGAGCAGTACTTC CASSQGQGDEQYF
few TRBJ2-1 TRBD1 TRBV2 TGTGCCAGCAAGACAGGGGGACCCTACAATGAGCAGTTCTTC CASKTGGPYNEQFF
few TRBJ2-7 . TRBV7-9 TGTGCCAGCAGCGAAGATGCGGGACCAGGGTACTTC CASSEDAGPGYF
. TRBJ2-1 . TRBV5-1 TGCGCCAGCAGCTTGTTGGCCTTTAGGGATGAGCAGTTCTTC CASSLLAFRDEQFF